This TCR beta chain was observed in a study of blood T cell repertoires in COVID-19. The wider study: From T cells, B-cell-depleted T cells, or PBMCs came the material, which was cDNA or gDNA.

Per the authors' pipeline: Amplification with reference gene primers provided the estimates of nucleated cell counts. Data came from immunoSEQ multiplex PCR; TCRdb stores just in-frame clones and leaves some out. V, J and clone size were drawn from that table, and D and trimming were deduced from the DNA. The table records around 59,000 clones, over 75% of them present only once. The CDR3 covers 17 residues. V lost 5 bases and J lost 6; bases outside the gene matches: 17. Looked up from germline, CDR1 is MNHNY and CDR2 is SVGAGI (reference sequence). This TCR was recovered from a man between 60 and 70 years old with acute or convalescent COVID-19. The chain links TRBV6-6 to TRBJ2-3; 7 bases align to TRBD2. The sequencing sample was made of peripheral blood. The CDR3 bases are TGTGCCAGCAGTCCTGCGGAATTAGCGGGCGCTGTCGATACGCAGTATTTT. Amino acids: CASSPAELAGAVDTQYF.